Listed below are T cell receptor beta chains from one sample, sequenced in a study of CD8+CD57+ T cells in acquired aplastic anemia. TCRdb reprocessed the reads via MiXCR and lists one record per CDR3 protein. This sample carries 150,000 or so distinct CDR3 sequences, roughly 45% of them seen once, and the ten largest clones take around 3.2%. Specimen: sorted CD4+, CD8+, or CD8+CD57+ T cells (not recorded which) from PBMCs. The origin of the receptors is a human donor with aplastic anemia. Both conserved end residues are part of each CDR3. The D gene is left open where the match is weak. Clone size is stated in some rows and not others, as once, few, many or a class when expanded.

j_call: TRBJ2-5
d_call: .
v_call: TRBV7-9
clone_size: .
cdr3_nt: TGTGCCAGCAGCTTAGGGGCGGGGTACTTC
cdr3_aa: CASSLGAGYF

j_call: TRBJ1-2
d_call: .
v_call: TRBV19
clone_size: many
cdr3_nt: TGTGCCAGTAGTATTAGGGTAGTAGACTATGGCTACACCTTC
cdr3_aa: CASSIRVVDYGYTF

j_call: TRBJ1-1
d_call: TRBD1
v_call: TRBV15
clone_size: .
cdr3_nt: TGTGCCACCAGCAGAGGACAGGGGGCCGGGGGCACTGAAGCTTTCTTT
cdr3_aa: CATSRGQGAGGTEAFF

j_call: TRBJ1-2
d_call: .
v_call: TRBV30
clone_size: many
cdr3_nt: TGTGCCTGGAGTAACAGATATGGCTACACCTTC
cdr3_aa: CAWSNRYGYTF

j_call: TRBJ2-3
d_call: .
v_call: TRBV7-3
clone_size: .
cdr3_nt: TGTGCCAGCAGCTGGGGTATCCTTGAGGATACGCAGTATTTT
cdr3_aa: CASSWGILEDTQYF

j_call: TRBJ2-5
d_call: TRBD2
v_call: TRBV30
clone_size: .
cdr3_nt: TGTGCCTGGCGACTAGCGGGAGGCCCCCCCGGGACCCAGTACTTC
cdr3_aa: CAWRLAGGPPGTQYF

j_call: TRBJ1-4
d_call: .
v_call: TRBV29-1
clone_size: many
cdr3_nt: TGCAGCGTGCCGGGGGCAACTAATGAAAAACTGTTTTTT
cdr3_aa: CSVPGATNEKLFF

j_call: TRBJ2-2
d_call: TRBD1
v_call: TRBV11-2
clone_size: few
cdr3_nt: TGTGCCAGCAGCCCCCGGGCGGTGACAGGGGGCCACACCGGGGAGCTGTTTTTT
cdr3_aa: CASSPRAVTGGHTGELFF

j_call: TRBJ1-1
d_call: .
v_call: TRBV5-1
clone_size: many
cdr3_nt: TGCGCCAGCAGGGAAACAGGTTCAAACGGAGCTTTCTTT
cdr3_aa: CASRETGSNGAFF

j_call: TRBJ2-3
d_call: .
v_call: TRBV24-1
clone_size: many
cdr3_nt: TGTGCCACCAGTGATTCCCCCCCGGCAGATACGCAGTATTTT
cdr3_aa: CATSDSPPADTQYF

j_call: TRBJ2-4
d_call: .
v_call: TRBV15
clone_size: many
cdr3_nt: TGTGCCACCAGCGGTACGTCGGGGGCGGGGTACGGCATTCAGTACTTC
cdr3_aa: CATSGTSGAGYGIQYF

j_call: TRBJ2-5
d_call: TRBD1
v_call: TRBV7-2
clone_size: .
cdr3_nt: TGTGCCAGCAGCTTAGGACAGGGGACCCAGTACTTC
cdr3_aa: CASSLGQGTQYF

j_call: TRBJ1-2
d_call: .
v_call: TRBV24-1
clone_size: few
cdr3_nt: TGTGCCACCAGTGACATAGGGTTTGGCTACACCTTC
cdr3_aa: CATSDIGFGYTF

j_call: TRBJ1-6
d_call: .
v_call: TRBV7-9
clone_size: many
cdr3_nt: TGTGCCAGCAGCTTAGAGACGGTGAATTCACCCCTCCACTTT
cdr3_aa: CASSLETVNSPLHF

j_call: TRBJ2-1
d_call: .
v_call: TRBV2
clone_size: .
cdr3_nt: TGTGCCAGCAGTAGGGGACACCGCTCCTACAATGAGCAGTTCTTC
cdr3_aa: CASSRGHRSYNEQFF

j_call: TRBJ1-2
d_call: TRBD1
v_call: TRBV25-1
clone_size: .
cdr3_nt: TGTGCCAGCAGTGATCCCGGCCGACAGGGAGGTGGCTACACCTTC
cdr3_aa: CASSDPGRQGGGYTF

j_call: TRBJ2-1
d_call: TRBD1
v_call: TRBV5-6
clone_size: .
cdr3_nt: TGTGCCAGCAGCAAGGGACAGGGCAATGAGCAGTTCTTC
cdr3_aa: CASSKGQGNEQFF

j_call: TRBJ2-3
d_call: TRBD2
v_call: TRBV24-1
clone_size: .
cdr3_nt: TGTGCCCCGGTAGCGGGGGGGCCCACAGATACGCAGTATTTT
cdr3_aa: CAPVAGGPTDTQYF

j_call: TRBJ1-5
d_call: .
v_call: TRBV19
clone_size: .
cdr3_nt: TGTGCCAGTAGTATAGTGGCAGAGAATCAGCCCCAGCATTTT
cdr3_aa: CASSIVAENQPQHF

j_call: TRBJ1-1
d_call: .
v_call: TRBV9
clone_size: many
cdr3_nt: TGTGCCAGCAGCGTAGGCATGAACACTGAAGCTTTCTTT
cdr3_aa: CASSVGMNTEAFF

j_call: TRBJ2-3
d_call: .
v_call: TRBV29-1
clone_size: .
cdr3_nt: TGCAGCGTTGATCCGGGGGGCACAGATACGCAGTATTTT
cdr3_aa: CSVDPGGTDTQYF

j_call: TRBJ1-3
d_call: .
v_call: TRBV10-3
clone_size: .
cdr3_nt: TGTGCCATCACTCCGGGCTCTGGAAACACCATATATTTT
cdr3_aa: CAITPGSGNTIYF

j_call: TRBJ1-4
d_call: .
v_call: TRBV6-1
clone_size: .
cdr3_nt: TGTGCCAGCAGCTTTAAGGGGGGGGAACTGTTTTTT
cdr3_aa: CASSFKGGELFF

j_call: TRBJ2-7
d_call: .
v_call: TRBV7-8
clone_size: .
cdr3_nt: TGTGCCAGCCATGGAAGCTCCTACGAGCAGTACTTC
cdr3_aa: CASHGSSYEQYF

j_call: TRBJ1-5
d_call: .
v_call: TRBV19
clone_size: .
cdr3_nt: TGTGCCAGTAGTACCGAAGGGGACCATCTACCCCAGCATTTT
cdr3_aa: CASSTEGDHLPQHF

j_call: TRBJ1-2
d_call: TRBD1
v_call: TRBV6-5
clone_size: many
cdr3_nt: TGTGCCAGCAGTTACTCGGGAAGACAGGGGATCGGCTACACCTTC
cdr3_aa: CASSYSGRQGIGYTF

j_call: TRBJ2-5
d_call: TRBD2
v_call: TRBV10-3
clone_size: many
cdr3_nt: TGTGCCATCAGTGATTCGGGGGGACAAGAGACCCAGTACTTC
cdr3_aa: CAISDSGGQETQYF

j_call: TRBJ2-3
d_call: TRBD2
v_call: TRBV30
clone_size: few
cdr3_nt: TGTGCCTGGAGTGTAGGAGCTAGCGGTCGCACAGATACGCAGTATTTT
cdr3_aa: CAWSVGASGRTDTQYF

j_call: TRBJ2-3
d_call: .
v_call: TRBV29-1
clone_size: many
cdr3_nt: TGCAGCGTCGTAACCGTCGGGACAGATACGCAGTATTTT
cdr3_aa: CSVVTVGTDTQYF

j_call: TRBJ2-7
d_call: .
v_call: TRBV5-6
clone_size: many
cdr3_nt: TGTGCCAGCAGCTTCAAACTGCGAGGGTACAACGAGCAGTACTTC
cdr3_aa: CASSFKLRGYNEQYF

j_call: TRBJ1-4
d_call: .
v_call: TRBV20-1
clone_size: .
cdr3_nt: TGCAGTGCTGTGATAGATGGAAAACTGTTTTTT
cdr3_aa: CSAVIDGKLFF

j_call: TRBJ2-5
d_call: TRBD1
v_call: TRBV19
clone_size: once
cdr3_nt: TGTGCCAGTAGTCCCCCGGGACAGGGAAAAAGGGAGACCCAGTACTTC
cdr3_aa: CASSPPGQGKRETQYF

j_call: TRBJ2-2
d_call: TRBD1
v_call: TRBV24-1
clone_size: many
cdr3_nt: TGTGCCACCAGTGGGGGACAGATAATCAACACCGGGGAGCTGTTTTTT
cdr3_aa: CATSGGQIINTGELFF

j_call: TRBJ1-2
d_call: TRBD1
v_call: TRBV28
clone_size: .
cdr3_nt: TGTGCCGGCAGTTTCACGGGACAGGGGGCGTATGGCTACACCTTC
cdr3_aa: CAGSFTGQGAYGYTF

j_call: TRBJ2-7
d_call: TRBD1
v_call: TRBV3-1
clone_size: many
cdr3_nt: TGTGCCAGCAGCCGACAGGGACAGGGGTCCTACGAGCAGTACTTC
cdr3_aa: CASSRQGQGSYEQYF

j_call: TRBJ2-1
d_call: .
v_call: TRBV5-1
clone_size: many
cdr3_nt: TGCGCCAGCAGCTTGGGGACAGATCCTTACTACTACAATGAGCAGTTCTTC
cdr3_aa: CASSLGTDPYYYNEQFF

j_call: TRBJ1-3
d_call: TRBD1
v_call: TRBV9
clone_size: .
cdr3_nt: TGTGCCAGCAGCGTATCCTCACAGGGGGCCCATGGAAACACCATATATTTT
cdr3_aa: CASSVSSQGAHGNTIYF

j_call: TRBJ2-7
d_call: .
v_call: TRBV15
clone_size: .
cdr3_nt: TGTGCCACCAGCAGTGACCTCAGTGGTTTCGAGCAGTACTTC
cdr3_aa: CATSSDLSGFEQYF

j_call: TRBJ2-5
d_call: .
v_call: TRBV29-1
clone_size: many
cdr3_nt: TGCAGCGTTGGAGAACAGCCAACAAGGACCCAGTACTTC
cdr3_aa: CSVGEQPTRTQYF

j_call: TRBJ1-3
d_call: .
v_call: TRBV5-1
clone_size: many
cdr3_nt: TGCGCCAGCAGCTCCTCCTGGGAGCCAGGCAGCACCATATATTTT
cdr3_aa: CASSSSWEPGSTIYF

j_call: TRBJ1-1
d_call: TRBD1
v_call: TRBV7-6
clone_size: many
cdr3_nt: TGTGCCAGCAGCCCCTCGACAGGGGGCATCACTGAAGCTTTCTTT
cdr3_aa: CASSPSTGGITEAFF

j_call: TRBJ2-3
d_call: .
v_call: TRBV20-1
clone_size: many
cdr3_nt: TGCAGTGCTAGAGATTGGGCAGATACGCAGTATTTT
cdr3_aa: CSARDWADTQYF

j_call: TRBJ2-2
d_call: .
v_call: TRBV29-1
clone_size: .
cdr3_nt: TGCAGCGTTGAATGGGGCTACGGGGAGCTGTTTTTT
cdr3_aa: CSVEWGYGELFF

j_call: TRBJ2-4
d_call: .
v_call: TRBV4-2
clone_size: many
cdr3_nt: TGTGCCAGCAGCCCAGATCCCAGGGTAGTGGCCAAAAACATTCAGTACTTC
cdr3_aa: CASSPDPRVVAKNIQYF

j_call: TRBJ1-4
d_call: .
v_call: TRBV29-1
clone_size: .
cdr3_nt: TGCAGCGTTGGGGTAGCCCATACAACTAATGAAAAACTGTTTTTT
cdr3_aa: CSVGVAHTTNEKLFF

j_call: TRBJ2-3
d_call: .
v_call: TRBV14
clone_size: many
cdr3_nt: TGTGCCAGCAGCCTAGGGGCGGGTACGCAGTATTTT
cdr3_aa: CASSLGAGTQYF

j_call: TRBJ2-1
d_call: .
v_call: TRBV19
clone_size: .
cdr3_nt: TGTGCCAGTAGTATAGACGTCAGATACAATGAGCAGTTCTTC
cdr3_aa: CASSIDVRYNEQFF

j_call: TRBJ2-3
d_call: .
v_call: TRBV30
clone_size: .
cdr3_nt: TGTGCCTGGAGAGGAGGCGGGGGCACAGATACGCAGTATTTT
cdr3_aa: CAWRGGGGTDTQYF

j_call: TRBJ1-1
d_call: TRBD1
v_call: TRBV20-1
clone_size: .
cdr3_nt: TGCAGTGCTAGACGGCAGGGGGCGATGGGAAACACTGAAGCTTTCTTT
cdr3_aa: CSARRQGAMGNTEAFF

j_call: TRBJ1-1
d_call: .
v_call: TRBV18
clone_size: few
cdr3_nt: TGTGCCAGCTCTTTGTGGGGACTTCCGAACACTGAAGCTTTCTTT
cdr3_aa: CASSLWGLPNTEAFF